A single sample gave rise to the 20 T cell receptor beta chains below, sequenced in a study of tumor and adjacent non-tumor tissue in lung cancer. The library came from three nested PCR rounds adapted from ARM-PCR protocols. TCRdb used MiXCR to reprocess the multiplex PCR reads, holding one entry per CDR3 protein. The sample yields about 82,000 distinct CDR3 sequences, more than 60% seen once. No cell sorting was done before RNA was extracted from the tissue. The material sequenced was lung tumor tissue. These receptor sequences come from a woman aged 50 to 60 with non-small cell lung cancer.

About this clonotype: An end of the junction does not agree with germline; a read error may underlie this. The chain is built from TRBV30 and TRBJ1-2, with no clear D. CDR1 and CDR2 from the germline V gene are GTSNPN and SVGIG (reference sequence). The CDR3 has 13 residues. The CDR3 nucleotides read TGTGCCTGCAGTGTAGATATGAACTATGGCTACACCTTC. It yields the protein CACSVDMNYGYTF. Together with reference TRBV30 and TRBJ1-2, the CDR3 gives the full variable domain: SQTIHQWPATLVQPVGSPLSLECTVEGTSNPNLYWYRQAAGRGLQLLFYSVGIGQISSEVPQNLSASRPQDRQFILSSKKLLLSDSGFYLCACSVDMNYGYTFGSGTRLTVV.

Comments on this clonotype: The junction shows a germline mismatch at one end, possibly a read error. This rearrangement joins TRBV4-1 to TRBJ2-2; D call uncertain. This CDR3 has 14 residues. Germline CDR1 and CDR2: MGHRA and YSYEKL. The CDR3 region has the DNA TGCGCCGGCCGCATGGGTAGGAACTCCGGGGAGCTGTTTTTT. Translation: CAGRMGRNSGELFF.

Comments on this clonotype: One end of the junction is discordant with germline, which a read error may explain. The chain couples TRBV6-6 to TRBJ2-5; 8 bases are a match to TRBD2. The length of the CDR3 is 13 residues. Germline-derived CDR1 and CDR2 are MNHNY and SVGAGI (reference sequence). CDR3 in DNA: TGTGCTAGCAGTCATACTAGCGGAGAGACCCAGTACTTC. Amino acid sequence: CASSHTSGETQYF.

The V gene is TRBV7-8, the J gene TRBJ1-4; TRBD1 is a possible D gene (6 bases). The CDR3 has 14 residues. Per the germline V gene, CDR1 is SGHVS and CDR2 is FQNEAQ. V lost 9 bases to trimming and J lost 7 bases, with 18 bases between them. CDR3 loop: CASSPTGLSEKLFF. The CDR3 DNA sequence: TGTGCCAGTAGCCCGACAGGACTCAGTGAAAAACTGTTTTTT.

With regard to this clonotype: Germline is not matched at one junction end, which may reflect a read error. J is TRBJ1-5 and V is TRBV4-2; D is ambiguous. This CDR3 has 15 residues. Germline values: CDR1 LGHNA, CDR2 YNFKEQ. The CDR3 DNA is TGTGCCAGTAACCAAGACCTCACTGGCAATCAACCCCAGCATTTT. It encodes CASNQDLTGNQPQHF.

With regard to this clonotype: The junction does not match germline at one end; this may be a read error. This chain links TRBV29-1 with TRBJ2-7; either TRBD1 or TRBD2 may fit D (5 bases each). The CDR3 spans 11 residues. Germline CDR1 is SQVTM and CDR2 is ANQGSEA. CDR3 amino acids: CSVAKGSEQYF. CDR3 sequence (DNA): TGTAGCGTCGCTAAGGGGAGCGAGCAGTACTTC.

This chain uses TRBV12-3 or TRBV12-4 with TRBJ2-3, with D perhaps matching TRBD2 (6 bases). This CDR3 region has 15 residues. The ends were cut back, 5 bases at V and 2 bases at J, with 14 bases in the middle. In DNA form, the CDR3 reads TGTGCCAGCAGTATCGGGGACTGGGCCACAGATACGCAGTATTTT. This gives the protein CASSIGDWATDTQYF.

Turning to this clonotype: A single base separates this from a much larger clone, so it may be a read error. The chain combines TRBV20-1 with TRBJ2-1, with 14 bases fitting TRBD2. The CDR3 sequence is 16 residues long. The junction had 9 bases not matched to a gene; V was cut back by 3 bases and J by 8 bases. From germline, CDR1 is DFQATT and CDR2 SNEGSKA (reference sequence). The CDR3, as DNA: TGCAGTGCTAGTGCCAGACTAGCGGGAGGGGTCTATGAGCAGTTCTTC. It specifies CSASARLAGGVYEQFF.

CDR3 amino acids: CAISEVYRAGTEAFF. The DNA of the CDR3 is TGTGCCATCAGTGAGGTGTACAGGGCGGGTACTGAAGCTTTCTTT. The gene calls are TRBV10-3 and TRBJ1-1; a weak D match, TRBD1 (6 bases). V lost 2 bases and J 5 bases, leaving 15 bases between the germline ends. The CDR3 runs to 15 residues. Looked up from germline, CDR1 is ENHRY and CDR2 is SYGVKD.

This clonotype occurred once. Relative to the germline gene, one junction end is altered; a read error may explain this. The rearrangement uses TRBV29-1 and TRBJ2-5, with 8 bases aligning to TRBD1. Per germline, CDR1 SQVTM and CDR2 ANQGSEA. The CDR3 is 13 amino acids. In nucleotides, the CDR3 is TGCAGCGTACTAGGGACAGGCCATGAGACCCAGTACTTT. Its protein product is CSVLGTGHETQYF.

A word on this clonotype: Germline and junction disagree at one end, which may indicate a read error. The V gene is TRBV6-6, the J gene TRBJ2-2, with D perhaps being TRBD1 or TRBD2 (5 bases each). CDR3 length: 13 residues. The germline V gene encodes CDR1 MNHNY and CDR2 SVGAGI (reference sequence). The CDR3 bases are TGTGCCAGCCGAAGACAGAATACCGGGGAGCCGTTTTTT. This codes for CASRRQNTGEPFF.

As regards this clonotype: The final CDR3 position lacks the conserved phenylalanine or tryptophan, pointing to a likely read error. The genes are TRBV7-2 and TRBJ1-2; D is ambiguous. The CDR3 is made up of 15 amino acids. Trimming cost V 1 base and J 4 bases, with 13 bases left between them. Germline CDR1 and CDR2: SGHTA and FQGNSA. CDR3 nucleotide sequence: TGTGCCAGCAGCTTAGTAGTTGCAGGAATCTATGGCTACACCCTC. Encoded protein: CASSLVVAGIYGYTL.

This clonotype was seen just once. The V gene is TRBV5-8, the J gene TRBJ2-3; no clear D gene. Trimming cost V 9 bases and J 2 bases, with 16 bases left between them. The V gene's germline CDR1 is SGHTS and CDR2 YDEGEE. The CDR3 has 14 amino acids. In DNA form, the CDR3 reads TGTGCCAAGCGACGGAGAGACCACACAGATACGCAGTATTTT. It yields the protein CAKRRRDHTDTQYF.

Points on this clonotype: At one of its ends the junction is not consistent with the germline gene, which may arise from a read error. This rearrangement joins TRBV6-5 to TRBJ1-5; 8 nucleotides line up with TRBD1. Germline-derived CDR1 and CDR2 are MNHEY and SVGAGI. CDR3 length: 14 residues. CDR3 DNA: TGTACCAGCTGTACCGGACAGGGAAATCTGCCCCAGCATTTT. This gives the protein CTSCTGQGNLPQHF.

As regards this clonotype: A much larger clone lies a single base off, so this may be a read error. V and J are TRBV7-8 and TRBJ1-2, with 9 bases identical to TRBD1. The V and J ends lost 5 bases and 1 base, in that order; junction bases with no gene match: 5. This CDR3 is built from 15 residues. Germline lookup yields CDR1 SGHVS and CDR2 FQNEAQ. The CDR3 is CASSPWTGVNYGYTF. The DNA of the CDR3 is TGTGCCAGCAGCCCATGGACAGGGGTTAACTATGGCTACACCTTC.

As regards this clonotype: At one end, the junction sequence differs from germline, possibly due to a read error. The chain links TRBV12-3 or TRBV12-4 to TRBJ1-6; D may be TRBD1 (5 bases). This CDR3 comprises 14 residues. CDR3 loop: CASSLSRGRSPFHF. As DNA, the CDR3 is TGCGCCAGCAGTTTATCAAGGGGCAGATCACCCTTCCACTTT.

As for this clonotype: Sequence at one end of the junction differs from germline and may be a read error. The chain's CDR3 is CVSSGLAPTDTQYF. The DNA of the CDR3 is TGTGTCAGCAGTGGGCTCGCACCCACAGATACGCAGTATTTT. V is TRBV6-2 or TRBV6-3 and J is TRBJ2-3; D is uncertain. Germline V lookup: CDR1 MNHEY, CDR2 SVGEGT. The CDR3 runs to 14 residues.

CDR3 amino acids: CSAGGQADAEKLFF. The CDR3 DNA reads TGCAGTGCTGGGGGACAGGCGGACGCTGAAAAACTGTTTTTT. The V and J genes are TRBV20-1 and TRBJ1-4; the match to TRBD1 covers 8 bases. V dropped 5 bases and J dropped 7; count of bases not matched to a gene: 9. The CDR3 contains 14 residues. The V gene's germline CDR1 is DFQATT and CDR2 SNEGSKA (reference sequence).

A word on this clonotype: A junction boundary mismatches the germline segment, possibly from a read error. The CDR3 reads CASSQVDMGLVAKNIEYF. CDR3 DNA: TGCGCCAGCAGTCAAGTCGATATGGGCCTCGTAGCCAAAAACATTGAGTACTTC. This chain links TRBV4-1 with TRBJ2-4; D ambiguous. The CDR3 covers 18 residues. Germline V gives CDR1 MGHRA, CDR2 YSYEKL.

The chain recombines TRBV11-1 with TRBJ2-1; TRBD2 agrees at 7 bases. Per germline, CDR1 SGHAT and CDR2 FQDESV (reference sequence). V lost 9 bases and J lost 12; bases outside the gene matches: 17. This CDR3 has 14 residues. The CDR3: CASGSGLVGGLQFF. The DNA for the CDR3 is TGTGCCAGTGGCTCAGGACTAGTGGGAGGGTTGCAGTTCTTC.